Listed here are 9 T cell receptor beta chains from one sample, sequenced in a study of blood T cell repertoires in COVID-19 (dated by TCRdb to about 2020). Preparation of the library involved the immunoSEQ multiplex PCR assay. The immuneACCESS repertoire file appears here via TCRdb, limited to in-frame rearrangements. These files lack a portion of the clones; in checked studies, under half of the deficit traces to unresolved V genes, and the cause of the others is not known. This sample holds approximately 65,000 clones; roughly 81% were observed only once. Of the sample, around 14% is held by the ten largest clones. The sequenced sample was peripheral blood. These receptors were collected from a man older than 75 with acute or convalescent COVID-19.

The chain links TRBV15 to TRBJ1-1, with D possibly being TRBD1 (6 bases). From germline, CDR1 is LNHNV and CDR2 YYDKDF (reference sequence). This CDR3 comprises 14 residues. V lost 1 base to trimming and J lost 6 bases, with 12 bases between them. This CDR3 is CATSRASEGAEAFF. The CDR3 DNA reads TGTGCCACCAGCAGAGCCTCAGAGGGGGCTGAAGCTTTCTTT.

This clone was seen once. The CDR3 DNA reads TGTGCCACCATAGACAACCAGGTGAACGAAAAACTGTTTTTT. It yields the protein CATIDNQVNEKLFF. The chain carries TRBV25-1 and TRBJ1-4; D uncertain. V lost 10 bases to trimming and J lost 8 bases, with 20 bases between them. The CDR3 runs 14 residues. The germline CDR1 and CDR2 sequences are MGHDK and SYGVNS.

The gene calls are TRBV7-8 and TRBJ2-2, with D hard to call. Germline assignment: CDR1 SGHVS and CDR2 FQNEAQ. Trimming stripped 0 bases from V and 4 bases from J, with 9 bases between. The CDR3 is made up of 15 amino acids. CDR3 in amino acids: CASSLASRVTGELFF. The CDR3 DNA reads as TGTGCCAGCAGCTTAGCGTCGCGAGTCACCGGGGAGCTGTTTTTT.

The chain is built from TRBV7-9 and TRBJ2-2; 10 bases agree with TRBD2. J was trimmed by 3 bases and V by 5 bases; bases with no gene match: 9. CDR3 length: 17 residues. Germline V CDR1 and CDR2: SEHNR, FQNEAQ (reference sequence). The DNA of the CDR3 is TGTGCCAGCAGCCAAGGGACTAGCGCTACCTACACCGGGGAGCTGTTTTTT. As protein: CASSQGTSATYTGELFF.

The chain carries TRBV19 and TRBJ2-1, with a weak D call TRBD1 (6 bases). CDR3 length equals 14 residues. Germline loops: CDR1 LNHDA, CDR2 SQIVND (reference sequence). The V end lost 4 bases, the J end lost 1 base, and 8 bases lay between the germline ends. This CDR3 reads CASSRQDSYNEQFF. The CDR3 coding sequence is TGTGCCAGTAGTAGACAGGATTCCTACAATGAGCAGTTCTTC.

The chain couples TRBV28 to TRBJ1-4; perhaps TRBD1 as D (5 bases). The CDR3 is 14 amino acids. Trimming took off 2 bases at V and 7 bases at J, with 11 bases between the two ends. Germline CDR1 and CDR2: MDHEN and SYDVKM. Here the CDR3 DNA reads TGTGCCAGCAGTTTAGGGGGGGTGGGTGAAAAACTGTTTTTT. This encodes CASSLGGVGEKLFF.

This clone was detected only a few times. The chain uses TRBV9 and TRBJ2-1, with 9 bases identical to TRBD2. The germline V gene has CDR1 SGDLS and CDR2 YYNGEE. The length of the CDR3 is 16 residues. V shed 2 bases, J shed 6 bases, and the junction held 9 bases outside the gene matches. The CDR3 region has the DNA TGTGCCAGCAGCGTGGGCGGGGGGGCCTTATTCAATGAGCAGTTCTTC. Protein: CASSVGGGALFNEQFF.

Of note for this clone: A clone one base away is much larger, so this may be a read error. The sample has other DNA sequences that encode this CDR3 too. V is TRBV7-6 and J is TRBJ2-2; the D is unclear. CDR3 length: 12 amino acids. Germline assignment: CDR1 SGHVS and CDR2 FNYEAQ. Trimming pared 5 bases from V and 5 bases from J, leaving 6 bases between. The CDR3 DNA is TGTGCCAGCAGCCCGCGGACCGGGGAGCTGTTTTTT. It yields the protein CASSPRTGELFF.

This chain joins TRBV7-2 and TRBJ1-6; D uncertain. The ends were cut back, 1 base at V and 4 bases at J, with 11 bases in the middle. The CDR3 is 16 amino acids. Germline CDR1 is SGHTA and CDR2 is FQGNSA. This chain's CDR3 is CASSLVAVRYNSPLHF. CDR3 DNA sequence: TGTGCCAGCAGCTTAGTTGCGGTACGATATAATTCACCCCTCCACTTT.